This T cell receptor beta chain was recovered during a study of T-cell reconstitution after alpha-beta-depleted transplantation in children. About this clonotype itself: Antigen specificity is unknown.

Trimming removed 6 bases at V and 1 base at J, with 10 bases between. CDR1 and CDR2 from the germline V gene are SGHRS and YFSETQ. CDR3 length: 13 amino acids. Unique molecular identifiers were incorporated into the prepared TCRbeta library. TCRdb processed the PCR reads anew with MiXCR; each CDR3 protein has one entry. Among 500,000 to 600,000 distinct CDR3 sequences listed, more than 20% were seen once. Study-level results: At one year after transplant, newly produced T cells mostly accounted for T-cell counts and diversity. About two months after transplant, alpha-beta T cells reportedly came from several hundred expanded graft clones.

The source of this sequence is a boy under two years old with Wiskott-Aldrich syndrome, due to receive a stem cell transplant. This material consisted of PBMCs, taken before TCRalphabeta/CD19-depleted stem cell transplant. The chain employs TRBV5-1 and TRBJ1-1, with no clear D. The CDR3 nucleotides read TGCGCCAGCACCTCCGACACGAACACTGAAGCTTTCTTT. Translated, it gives CASTSDTNTEAFF.